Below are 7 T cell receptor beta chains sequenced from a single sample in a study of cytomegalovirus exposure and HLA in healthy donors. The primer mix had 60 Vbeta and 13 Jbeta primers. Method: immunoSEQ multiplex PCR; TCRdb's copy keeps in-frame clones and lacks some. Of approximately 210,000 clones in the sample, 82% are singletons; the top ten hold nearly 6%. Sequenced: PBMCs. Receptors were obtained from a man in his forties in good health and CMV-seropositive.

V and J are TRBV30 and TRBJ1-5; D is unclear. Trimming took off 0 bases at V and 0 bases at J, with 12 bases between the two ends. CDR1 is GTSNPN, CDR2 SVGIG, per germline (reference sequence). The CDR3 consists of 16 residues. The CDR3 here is CAWSVGRRNSNQPQHF. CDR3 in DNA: TGTGCCTGGAGTGTGGGCCGACGAAATAGCAATCAGCCCCAGCATTTT.

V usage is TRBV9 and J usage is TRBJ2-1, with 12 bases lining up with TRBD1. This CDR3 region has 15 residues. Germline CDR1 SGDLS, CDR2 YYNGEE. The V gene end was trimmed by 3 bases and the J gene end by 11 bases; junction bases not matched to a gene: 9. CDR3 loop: CASSAPGQGALKQFF. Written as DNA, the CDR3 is TGTGCCAGCAGCGCCCCGGGACAGGGGGCGCTTAAGCAGTTCTTC.

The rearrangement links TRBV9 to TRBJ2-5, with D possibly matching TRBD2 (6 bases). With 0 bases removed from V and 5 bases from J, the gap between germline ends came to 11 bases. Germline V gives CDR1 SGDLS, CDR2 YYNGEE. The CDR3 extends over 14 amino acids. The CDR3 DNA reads TGTGCCAGCAGCGTAGCGGGCGGGATCGAGACCCAGTACTTC. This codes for CASSVAGGIETQYF. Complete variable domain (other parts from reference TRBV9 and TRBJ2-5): DSGVTQTPKHLITATGQRVTLRCSPRSGDLSVYWYQQSLDQGLQFLIQYYNGEERAKGNILERFSAQQFPDLHSELNLSSLELGDSALYFCASSVAGGIETQYFGPGTRLLVL.

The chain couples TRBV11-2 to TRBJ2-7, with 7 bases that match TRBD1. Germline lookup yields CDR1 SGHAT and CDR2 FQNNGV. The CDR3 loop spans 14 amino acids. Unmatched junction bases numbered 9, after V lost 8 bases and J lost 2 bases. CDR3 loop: CASAKGTATYEQYV. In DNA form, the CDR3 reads TGTGCCAGCGCTAAGGGGACAGCCACCTACGAGCAGTACGTC.

The CDR3 loop reads CASSLGLAGVNEQFF. CDR3 DNA: TGTGCCAGCAGCTTGGGACTAGCGGGTGTTAATGAGCAGTTCTTC. The rearrangement links TRBV5-5 to TRBJ2-1; 10 bases line up with TRBD2. Germline CDR1 and CDR2: SGHKS and YYEKEE (reference sequence). V was clipped by 0 bases and J by 7 bases; unmatched bases: 4. This CDR3 contains 15 residues.

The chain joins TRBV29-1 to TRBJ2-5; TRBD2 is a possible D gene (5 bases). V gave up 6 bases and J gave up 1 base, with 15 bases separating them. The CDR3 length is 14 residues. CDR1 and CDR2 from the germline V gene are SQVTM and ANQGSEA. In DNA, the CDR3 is TGCAGCGTGGTGGTGGGCGGGCCCCAAGAGACCCAGTACTTC. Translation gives CSVVVGGPQETQYF.

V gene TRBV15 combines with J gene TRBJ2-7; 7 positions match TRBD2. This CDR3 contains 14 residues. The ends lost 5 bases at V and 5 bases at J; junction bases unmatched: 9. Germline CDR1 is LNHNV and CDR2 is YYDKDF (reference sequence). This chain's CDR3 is CATSRQGGVHEQYF. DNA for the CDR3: TGTGCCACCAGCCGCCAGGGAGGGGTTCACGAGCAGTACTTC.